This T cell receptor beta chain was identified in a study of radiation and T cells in renal cell carcinoma. Trimming cost V 4 bases and J 4 bases; bases outside gene matches: 10. There are 17 residues in the CDR3. Germline V gene sequence: CDR1 SGHTA, CDR2 FQGNSA. Produced via immunoSEQ multiplex PCR; TCRdb's table is partial and in-frame only. Of over 30,000 clones detected, roughly 80% appear once; the ten largest clones hold roughly a third. Time point meaning: blood 4 weeks post-SBRT, at nephrectomy. Treatment reported: 15 Gy SBRT to primary tumor, nephrectomy 4 weeks later. This chain connects TRBV7-2 to TRBJ2-2; TRBD2 agrees at 9 bases. The source was blood, collected from a patient whose treatment included radiotherapy and nephrectomy. This sequence was found in a man aged 60 to 75 with renal cell carcinoma. CDR3 sequence reads: CASSSGAGGRLTGELFF. CDR3 DNA: TGTGCCAGCAGCTCAGGGGCGGGAGGGCGGCTCACCGGGGAGCTGTTTTTT.